This T cell receptor beta chain was captured in a study of cytomegalovirus exposure and HLA in healthy donors. Study overall: Out of fewer than 500 genotyped donors, about 80% belonged to the Caucasian-associated ancestry cluster.

Per germline, CDR1 KGHSH and CDR2 LQKENI. The germline V and J ends were trimmed by 4 bases and 4 bases, with 17 bases remaining between them. This CDR3 spans 16 amino acids. Amplification used 60 Vbeta primers and 13 Jbeta primers. The method was immunoSEQ multiplex PCR; TCRdb's version includes in-frame clones alone and lacks a portion of them. The data show 200,000 or so clones, roughly four fifths seen once. About this clone itself: What it binds is unknown.

Notes on the study in general: TRBV6-2, TRBV6-3 and some other V segments were excluded as indistinguishable. Earlier analysis yielded a pattern in which most TCR beta V segments were productive about 87% or about 30% of the time. By a later analysis, the bulk of CMV-associated TCR beta chains appeared HLA-restricted.

Sequenced input: PBMCs. This TCR derives from a woman between 50 and 59 years old in good health and CMV-seropositive. The chain is built from TRBV18 and TRBJ1-5; a possible D gene is TRBD1 (5 bases). This chain's CDR3 is CASSLMDPQGNQPQHF. The CDR3 bases are TGTGCCAGCTCACTGATGGATCCTCAGGGTAATCAGCCCCAGCATTTT.